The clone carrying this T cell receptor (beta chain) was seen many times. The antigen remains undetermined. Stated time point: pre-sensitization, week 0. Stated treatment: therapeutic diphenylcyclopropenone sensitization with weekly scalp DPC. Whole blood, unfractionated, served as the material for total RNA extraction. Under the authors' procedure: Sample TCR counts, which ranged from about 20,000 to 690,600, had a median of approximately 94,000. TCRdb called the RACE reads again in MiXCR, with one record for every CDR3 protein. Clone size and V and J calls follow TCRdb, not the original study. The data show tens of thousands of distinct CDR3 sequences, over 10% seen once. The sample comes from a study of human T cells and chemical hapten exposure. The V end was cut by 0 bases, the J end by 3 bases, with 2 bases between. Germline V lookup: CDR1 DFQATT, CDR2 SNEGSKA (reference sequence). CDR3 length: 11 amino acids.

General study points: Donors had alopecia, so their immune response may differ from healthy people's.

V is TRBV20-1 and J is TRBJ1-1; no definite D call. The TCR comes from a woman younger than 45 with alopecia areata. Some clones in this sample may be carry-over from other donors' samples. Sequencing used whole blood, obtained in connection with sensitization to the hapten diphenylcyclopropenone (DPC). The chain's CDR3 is CSARDDTEAFF. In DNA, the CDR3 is TGCAGTGCTAGAGATGACACTGAAGCTTTCTTT.